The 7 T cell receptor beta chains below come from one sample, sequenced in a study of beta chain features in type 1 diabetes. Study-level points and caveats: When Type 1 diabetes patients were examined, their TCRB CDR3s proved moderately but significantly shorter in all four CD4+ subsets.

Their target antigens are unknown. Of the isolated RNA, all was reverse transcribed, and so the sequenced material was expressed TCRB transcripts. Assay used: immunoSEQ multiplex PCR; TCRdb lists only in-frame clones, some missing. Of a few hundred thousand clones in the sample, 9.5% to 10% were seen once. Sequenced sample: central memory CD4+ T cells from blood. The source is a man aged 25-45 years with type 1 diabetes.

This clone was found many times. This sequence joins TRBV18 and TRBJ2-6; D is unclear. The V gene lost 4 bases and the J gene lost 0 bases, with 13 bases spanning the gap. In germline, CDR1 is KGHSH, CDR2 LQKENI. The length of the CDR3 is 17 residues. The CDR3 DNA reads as TGTGCCAGCTCACTGCCCTTACAGAGCTCTGGGGCCAACGTCCTGACTTTC. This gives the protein CASSLPLQSSGANVLTF.

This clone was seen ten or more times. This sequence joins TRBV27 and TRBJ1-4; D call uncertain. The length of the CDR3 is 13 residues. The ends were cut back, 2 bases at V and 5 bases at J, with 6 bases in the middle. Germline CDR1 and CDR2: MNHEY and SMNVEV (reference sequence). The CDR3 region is CASSLERNEKLFF. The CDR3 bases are TGTGCCAGCAGTTTAGAGAGGAATGAAAAACTGTTTTTT. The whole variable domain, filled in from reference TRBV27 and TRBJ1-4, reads EAQVTQNPRYLITVTGKKLTVTCSQNMNHEYMSWYRQDPGLGLRQIYYSMNVEVTDKGDVPEGYKVSRKEKRNFPLILESPSPNQTSLYFCASSLERNEKLFFGSGTQLSVL.

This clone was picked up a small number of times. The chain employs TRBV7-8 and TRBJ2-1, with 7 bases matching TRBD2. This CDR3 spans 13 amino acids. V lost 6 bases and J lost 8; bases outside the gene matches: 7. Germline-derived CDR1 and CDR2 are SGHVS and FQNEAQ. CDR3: CASSYWREHEQFF. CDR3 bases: TGTGCCAGCAGTTACTGGCGGGAGCATGAGCAGTTCTTC.

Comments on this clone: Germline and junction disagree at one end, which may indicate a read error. The CDR3 nucleotides are TGTGCCAGCAGCCCCGACTTCGTGAGGAACATTCAGTACTTC. Residues: CASSPDFVRNIQYF. This chain connects TRBV4-1 to TRBJ2-4; no clear D. Germline assignment: CDR1 MGHRA and CDR2 YSYEKL. This CDR3 comprises 14 residues.

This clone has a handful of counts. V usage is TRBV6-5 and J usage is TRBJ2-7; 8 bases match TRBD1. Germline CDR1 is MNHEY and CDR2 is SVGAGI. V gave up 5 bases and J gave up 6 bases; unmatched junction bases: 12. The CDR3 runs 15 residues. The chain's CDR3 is CASSPFSGTGFEQYF. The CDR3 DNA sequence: TGTGCCAGCAGTCCTTTCTCCGGGACAGGATTCGAGCAGTACTTC.

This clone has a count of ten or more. The CDR3 DNA follows: TGTGCCAGCAGTTGGGGACAGGGGTATAGTGGGGATACGCAGTATTTT. It encodes CASSWGQGYSGDTQYF. The chain recombines TRBV28 with TRBJ2-3, with 10 positions matching TRBD1. Unmatched junction bases numbered 10, after V lost 4 bases and J lost 6 bases. CDR3 length: 16 amino acids. CDR1 is MDHEN, CDR2 SYDVKM, per germline.

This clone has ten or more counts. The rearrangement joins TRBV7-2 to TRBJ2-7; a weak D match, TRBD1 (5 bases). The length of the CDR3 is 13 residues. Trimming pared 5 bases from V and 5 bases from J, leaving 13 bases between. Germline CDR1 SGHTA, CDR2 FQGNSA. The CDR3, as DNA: TGTGCCAGCAGCGGCAGGGTGGAAAACGAGCAGTACTTC. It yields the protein CASSGRVENEQYF.